In this sample, the clone carrying this T cell receptor beta chain turned up once. Its antigen is not identified. This sample was included in a study of shared clonotypes between healthy human individuals. Points from the study as a whole: Depth of sequencing was expected to influence donor clonotype sharing.

Some clones are missing from TCRdb's copy, which holds only in-frame ones; the method was immunoSEQ multiplex PCR. Of around 1,900,000 clones in the sample, 93% are singletons; the top ten hold around 1.8%. CD45RO-negative CD8 cells positively selected for CCR7 made up the naive population, which excluded terminally differentiated effector memory CD45RA+ cells. The donors were adults (healthy and HIV-negative) with no recent acute infections or vaccinations. The junction had 8 bases not matched to a gene; V was cut back by 10 bases and J by 8 bases. Per germline, CDR1 MDHEN and CDR2 SYDVKM. The CDR3 spans 15 residues.

The source material was naive CD8+ T cells from PBMCs. The TCR sequence derives from a man younger than 35 in good health. Some clones in this sample may be carry-over from other donors' samples. The chain uses TRBV28 and TRBJ2-1; 16 nucleotides match TRBD2. The CDR3 nucleotides read TGTGCCACACACTCCGGGACTAGCGGGAGGGATGAGCAGTTCTTC. It encodes CATHSGTSGRDEQFF.